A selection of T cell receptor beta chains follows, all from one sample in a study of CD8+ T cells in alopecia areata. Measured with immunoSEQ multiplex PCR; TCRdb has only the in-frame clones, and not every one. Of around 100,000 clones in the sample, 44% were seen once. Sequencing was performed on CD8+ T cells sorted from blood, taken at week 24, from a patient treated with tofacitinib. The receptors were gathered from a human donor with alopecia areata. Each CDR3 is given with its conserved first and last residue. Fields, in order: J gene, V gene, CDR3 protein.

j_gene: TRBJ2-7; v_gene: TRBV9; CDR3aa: CASSGGAQSSYEQYF
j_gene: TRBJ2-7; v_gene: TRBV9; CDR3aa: CASSPADGGYEQYF
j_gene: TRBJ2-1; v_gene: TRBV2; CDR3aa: CASSASGTGGYNEQFF
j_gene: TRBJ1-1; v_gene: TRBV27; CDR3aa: CASSKIPLDTEAFF
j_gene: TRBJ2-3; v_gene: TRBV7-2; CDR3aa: CAPGDGLGADTQYF
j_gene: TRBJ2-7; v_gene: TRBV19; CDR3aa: CASSPWTNSYEQYF
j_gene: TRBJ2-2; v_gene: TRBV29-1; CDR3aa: CSVESGVLAGELFF
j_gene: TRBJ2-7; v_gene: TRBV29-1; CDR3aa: CSVELPGLVSLEQYF
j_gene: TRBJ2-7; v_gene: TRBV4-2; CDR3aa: CASSQDREESSYEQYF
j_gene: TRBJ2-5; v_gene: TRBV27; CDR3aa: CASSFLGAVETQYF
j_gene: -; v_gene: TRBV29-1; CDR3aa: CSVEDVDRGTYEQYF
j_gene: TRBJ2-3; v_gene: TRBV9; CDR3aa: CASSVAGTGGDTQYF
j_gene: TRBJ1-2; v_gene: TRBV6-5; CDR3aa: CASGGGEQIYGYTF
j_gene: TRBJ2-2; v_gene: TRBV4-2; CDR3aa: CASSHWTGSTGELFF
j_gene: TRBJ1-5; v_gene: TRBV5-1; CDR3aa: CASSPPGQDDQPQHF
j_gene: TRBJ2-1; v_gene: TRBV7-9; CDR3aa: CASPPKDRASYNEQFF
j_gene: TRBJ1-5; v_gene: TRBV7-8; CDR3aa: CASSLAGTGIDQPQHF
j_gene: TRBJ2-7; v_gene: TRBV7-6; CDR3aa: CASSLTSGRADEQYF
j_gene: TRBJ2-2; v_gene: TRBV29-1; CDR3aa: CSARSGQGERTGELFF
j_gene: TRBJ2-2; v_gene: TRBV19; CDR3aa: CASSIYTGELFF
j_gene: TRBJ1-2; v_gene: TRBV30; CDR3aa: CAWSYRDRVYGYTF
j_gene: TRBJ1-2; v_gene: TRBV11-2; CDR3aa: CASSLGGRDGGNTF
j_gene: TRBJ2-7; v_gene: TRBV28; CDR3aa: CASSFRSLFEVYF
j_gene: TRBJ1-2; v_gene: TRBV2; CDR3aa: CASGDEGLPHYGYTF
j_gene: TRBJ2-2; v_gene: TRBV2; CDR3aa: CARQQTNTGELFF
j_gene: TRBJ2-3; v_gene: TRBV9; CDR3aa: CASSDGTSQDTQYF
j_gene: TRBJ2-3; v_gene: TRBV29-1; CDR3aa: CSVDAGGLTDTQYF
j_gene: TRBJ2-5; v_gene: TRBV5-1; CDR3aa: CASSPPGAGQETQYF
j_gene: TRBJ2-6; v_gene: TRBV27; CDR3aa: CASSDRGSLSGANVLTF
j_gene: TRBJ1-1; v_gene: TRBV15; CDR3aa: CATSREEGAMNTEAFF
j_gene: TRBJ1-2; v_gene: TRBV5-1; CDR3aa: CASSFAAPGGYGYTF
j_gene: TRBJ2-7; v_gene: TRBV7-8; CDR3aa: CASSSRDRQQAYEQYF
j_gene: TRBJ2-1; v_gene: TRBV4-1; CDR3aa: CASSQERAGSYNEQFF
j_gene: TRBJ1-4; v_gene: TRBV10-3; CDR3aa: CAISDTGQRDEKLFF
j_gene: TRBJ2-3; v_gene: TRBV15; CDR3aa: CATSRVLGTDTQYF
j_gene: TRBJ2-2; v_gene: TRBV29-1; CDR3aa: CSVELGDTGELFF
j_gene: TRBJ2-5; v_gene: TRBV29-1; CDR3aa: CSVQGAGTQYF
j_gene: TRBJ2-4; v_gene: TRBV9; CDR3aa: CASSGRQGNIQYF
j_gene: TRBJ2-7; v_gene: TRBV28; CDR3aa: CASSWDEGLTTYEQYF
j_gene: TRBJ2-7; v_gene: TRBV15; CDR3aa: CATSSGRVEQYF